This TCR beta chain was observed in a study of shared clonotypes between healthy human individuals. Study as a whole: CD4 naive and memory got three plates each, CD8 naive two, CD8 memory one. Study-level results: On the whole, naive subsets had larger estimated richness than memory subsets had.

Sequencing was performed with immunoSEQ multiplex PCR; in TCRdb, only in-frame clones are kept and a portion is missing. The sample holds fewer than 850,000 clones; approximately 75% are singletons and the top ten take about 1.7%. The germline V gene has CDR1 SGDLS and CDR2 YYNGEE. The CDR3 is made up of 15 amino acids. Deletions cut 0 bases from V and 6 bases from J, with 16 bases between. Concerning this clone: Its antigen is undetermined.

The specimen was memory CD4+ T cells sorted from blood. Subset given: CD45RA-negative fraction. V gene TRBV9 combines with J gene TRBJ2-7; D is possibly TRBD2 (6 bases). The TCR originated in a woman aged 25 to 39 in good health. CDR3 sequence reads: CASSVASEGVREQYF. CDR3 coding DNA: TGTGCCAGCAGCGTAGCTTCGGAGGGTGTACGCGAGCAGTACTTC.